This TCR beta chain was retrieved from a study of vaccination effects on CD4 cells after COVID-19. Notes on the study in general: Late post-vaccination samples showed marked contraction of infection- and vaccine-induced clones.

TCRdb's table, derived via immunoSEQ multiplex PCR, lists solely in-frame clones and lacks some. The data hold 40,000 or so clones, with about three quarters observed a single time. In regard to this clone: Its cognate antigen is unknown.

Sequencing followed a ViraFEST assay step that expanded antigen-specific CD4+ T cells with viral peptide pools. It was after 10 days of culture that CD4+ T cells were isolated. The person had a PCR-confirmed SARS-CoV-2 infection during March to December 2020. Wells of roughly 2 million PBMC each were grown with about 9.8 IU/ml IL-2 and roughly 10 ug/ml peptides. IL-2 medium supplanted half the medium on days 3 and 7. The TCR was taken from a human donor who had a prior SARS-CoV-2 infection. The starting material was CD4+ T cells from PBMCs cultured with a peptide pool, obtained before COVID-19 vaccination.

CDR3 protein: CASSPFDTGELFF. As DNA, the CDR3 is TGTGCCAGCTCACCATTCGACACCGGGGAGCTGTTTTTT. This chain joins TRBV18 and TRBJ2-2, with D unresolved. The CDR3 spans 13 residues. The V end lost 2 bases, the J end lost 3 bases, and 4 bases lay between the germline ends. The V gene's germline CDR1 is KGHSH and CDR2 LQKENI. The variable domain in full, completed from reference TRBV18 and TRBJ2-2, reads NAGVMQNPRHLVRRRGQEARLRCSPMKGHSHVYWYRQLPEEGLKFMVYLQKENIIDESGMPKERFSAEFPKEGPSILRIQQVVRGDSAAYFCASSPFDTGELFFGEGSRLTVL.